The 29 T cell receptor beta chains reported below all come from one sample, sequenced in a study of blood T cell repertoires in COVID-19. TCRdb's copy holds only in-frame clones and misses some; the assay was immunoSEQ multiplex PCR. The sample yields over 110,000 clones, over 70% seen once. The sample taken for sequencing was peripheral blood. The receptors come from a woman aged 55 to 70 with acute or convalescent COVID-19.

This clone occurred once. The CDR3 here is CASTPGLAGTNEQFF. In DNA form, the CDR3 reads TGTGCCAGCACCCCTGGTCTAGCGGGAACGAATGAGCAGTTCTTC. The chain links TRBV6-6 to TRBJ2-1; TRBD2 matches 9 bases. Trimming took 7 bases from V and 7 from J; bases not matched to a gene: 11. The CDR3 length is 15 residues. CDR1 and CDR2 (germline): MNHNY, SVGAGI (reference sequence).

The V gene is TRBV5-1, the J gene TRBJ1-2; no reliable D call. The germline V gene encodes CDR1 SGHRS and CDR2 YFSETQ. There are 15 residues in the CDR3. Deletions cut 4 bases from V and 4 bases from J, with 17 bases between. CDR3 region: CASSPLPRTGYGYTF. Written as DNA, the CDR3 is TGCGCCAGCAGCCCTCTCCCAAGAACGGGCTATGGCTACACCTTC.

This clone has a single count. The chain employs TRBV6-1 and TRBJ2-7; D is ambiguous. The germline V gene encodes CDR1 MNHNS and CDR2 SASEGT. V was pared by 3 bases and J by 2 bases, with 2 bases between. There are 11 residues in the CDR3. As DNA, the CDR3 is TGTGCCAGCAGTGACACCTACGAGCAGTACTTC. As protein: CASSDTYEQYF.

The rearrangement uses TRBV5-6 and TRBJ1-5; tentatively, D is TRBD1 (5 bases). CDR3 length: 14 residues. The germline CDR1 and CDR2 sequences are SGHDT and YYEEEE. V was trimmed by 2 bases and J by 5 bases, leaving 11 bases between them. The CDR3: CASSLGSGHQPQHF. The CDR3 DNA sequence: TGTGCCAGCAGCTTAGGTTCAGGGCATCAGCCCCAGCATTTT.

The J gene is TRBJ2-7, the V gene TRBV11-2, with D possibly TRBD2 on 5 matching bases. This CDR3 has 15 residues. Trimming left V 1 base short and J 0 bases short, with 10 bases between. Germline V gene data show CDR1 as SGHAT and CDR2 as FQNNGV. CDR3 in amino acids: CASSLGGSRSYEQYF. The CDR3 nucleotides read TGTGCCAGCAGCTTAGGAGGGAGTCGCTCCTACGAGCAGTACTTC.

The CDR3 sequence is CASQVVGQGLNEQFF. CDR3 bases: TGTGCCAGTCAGGTTGTGGGACAGGGTCTCAATGAGCAGTTCTTC. This chain joins TRBV19 and TRBJ2-1; 9 positions match TRBD1. This CDR3 is built from 15 residues. Germline assignment: CDR1 LNHDA and CDR2 SQIVND (reference sequence). With V trimmed by 8 bases and J by 6 bases, 11 bases remained unmatched.

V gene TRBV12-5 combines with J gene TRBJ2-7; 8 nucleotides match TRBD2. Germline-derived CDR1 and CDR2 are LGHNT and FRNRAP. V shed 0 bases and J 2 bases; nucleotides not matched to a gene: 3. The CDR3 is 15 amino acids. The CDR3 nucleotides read TGTGCTAGTGGTTTGGTTAGCGGGGATCCCTACGAGCAGTACTTC. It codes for CASGLVSGDPYEQYF.

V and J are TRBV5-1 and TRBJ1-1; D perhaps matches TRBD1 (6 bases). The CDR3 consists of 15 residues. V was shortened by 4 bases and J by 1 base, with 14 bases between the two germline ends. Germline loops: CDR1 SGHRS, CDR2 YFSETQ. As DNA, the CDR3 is TGCGCCAGCAGCCGGTTCAGGGGACCGAACACTGAAGCTTTCTTT. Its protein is CASSRFRGPNTEAFF. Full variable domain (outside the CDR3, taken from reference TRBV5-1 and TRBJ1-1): KAGVTQTPRYLIKTRGQQVTLSCSPISGHRSVSWYQQTPGQGLQFLFEYFSETQRNKGNFPGRFSGRQFSNSRSEMNVSTLELGDSALYLCASSRFRGPNTEAFFGQGTRLTVV.

CDR3 coding DNA: TGTGCCAGCAGATTGGGACTAGGACCTTTACATGAGCAGTTCTTC. This codes for CASRLGLGPLHEQFF. The chain links TRBV6-5 to TRBJ2-1; 8 bases match TRBD2. Germline CDR1 and CDR2: MNHEY and SVGAGI. The CDR3 has 15 residues. Losses at the gene ends were 6 bases for V and 8 bases for J; bases not matched to a gene: 12.

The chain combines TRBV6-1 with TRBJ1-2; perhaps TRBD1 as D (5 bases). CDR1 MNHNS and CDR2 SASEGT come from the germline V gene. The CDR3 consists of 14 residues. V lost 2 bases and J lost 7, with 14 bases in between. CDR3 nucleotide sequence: TGTGCCAGCAGTGAAAGCTGGGTTAGGGGTGGCTACACCTTC. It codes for CASSESWVRGGYTF.

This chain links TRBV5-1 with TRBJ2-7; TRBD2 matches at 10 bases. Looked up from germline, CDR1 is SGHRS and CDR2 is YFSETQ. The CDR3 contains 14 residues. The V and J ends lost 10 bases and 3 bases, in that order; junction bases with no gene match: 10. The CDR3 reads CASYEPSGSYEQYF. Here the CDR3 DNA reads TGCGCCTCCTACGAACCTAGCGGGAGCTACGAGCAGTACTTC.

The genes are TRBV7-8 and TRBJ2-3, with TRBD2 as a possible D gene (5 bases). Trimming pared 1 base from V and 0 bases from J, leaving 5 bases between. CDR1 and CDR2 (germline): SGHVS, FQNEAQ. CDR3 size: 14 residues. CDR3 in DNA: TGTGCCAGCAGCTTAGGGACTAGCACAGATACGCAGTATTTT. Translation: CASSLGTSTDTQYF.

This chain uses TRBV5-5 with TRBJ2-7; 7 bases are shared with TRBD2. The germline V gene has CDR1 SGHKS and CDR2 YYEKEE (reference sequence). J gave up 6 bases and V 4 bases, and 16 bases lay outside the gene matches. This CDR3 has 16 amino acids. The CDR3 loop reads CASSPNLGGRASEQYF. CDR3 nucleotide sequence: TGTGCCAGCAGCCCGAACCTAGGAGGGAGGGCCTCCGAGCAGTACTTC.

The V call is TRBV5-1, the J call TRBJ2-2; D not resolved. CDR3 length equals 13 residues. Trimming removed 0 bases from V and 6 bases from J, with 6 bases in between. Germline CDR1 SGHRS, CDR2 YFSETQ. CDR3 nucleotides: TGCGCCAGCAGCTTGGGAGTATCCGGGGAGCTGTTTTTT. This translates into CASSLGVSGELFF.

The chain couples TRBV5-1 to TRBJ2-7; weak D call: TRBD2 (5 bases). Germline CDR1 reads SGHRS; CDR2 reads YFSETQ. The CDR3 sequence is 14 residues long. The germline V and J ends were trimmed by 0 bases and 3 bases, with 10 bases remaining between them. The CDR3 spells CASSLGGLYYEQYF. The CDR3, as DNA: TGCGCCAGCAGCTTGGGAGGGCTATACTACGAGCAGTACTTC.

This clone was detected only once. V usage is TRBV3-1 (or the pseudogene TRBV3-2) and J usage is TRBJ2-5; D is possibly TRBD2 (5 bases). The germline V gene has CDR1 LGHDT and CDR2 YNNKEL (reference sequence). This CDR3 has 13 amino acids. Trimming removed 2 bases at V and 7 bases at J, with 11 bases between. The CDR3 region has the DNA TGTGCCAGCAGCCAACCTGAGGGCAGGACCCAGTACTTC. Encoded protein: CASSQPEGRTQYF.

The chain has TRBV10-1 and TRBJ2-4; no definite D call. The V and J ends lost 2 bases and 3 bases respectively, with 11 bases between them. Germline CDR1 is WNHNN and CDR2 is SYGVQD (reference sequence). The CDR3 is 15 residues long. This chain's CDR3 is CASSENSLGKNIQYF. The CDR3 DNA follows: TGCGCCAGCAGTGAGAACAGTTTGGGCAAAAACATTCAGTACTTC.

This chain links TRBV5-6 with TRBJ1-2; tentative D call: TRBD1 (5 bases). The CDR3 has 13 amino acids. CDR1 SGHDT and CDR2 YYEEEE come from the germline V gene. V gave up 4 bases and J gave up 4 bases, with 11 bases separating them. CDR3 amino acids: CASSPGRRYGYTF. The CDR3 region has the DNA TGTGCCAGCAGCCCAGGGCGCCGCTATGGCTACACCTTC.

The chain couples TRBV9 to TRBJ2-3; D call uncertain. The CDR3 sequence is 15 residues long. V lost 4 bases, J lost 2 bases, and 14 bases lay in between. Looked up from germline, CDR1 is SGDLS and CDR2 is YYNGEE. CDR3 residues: CASSSRFGYTDTQYF. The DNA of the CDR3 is TGTGCCAGCAGCTCCAGGTTTGGGTACACAGATACGCAGTATTTT.

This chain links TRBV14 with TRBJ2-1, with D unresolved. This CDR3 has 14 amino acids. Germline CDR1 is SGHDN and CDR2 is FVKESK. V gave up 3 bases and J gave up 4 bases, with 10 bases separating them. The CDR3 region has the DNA TGTGCCAGCAGCCAGGGCATTGCGTACAATGAGCAGTTCTTC. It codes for CASSQGIAYNEQFF.

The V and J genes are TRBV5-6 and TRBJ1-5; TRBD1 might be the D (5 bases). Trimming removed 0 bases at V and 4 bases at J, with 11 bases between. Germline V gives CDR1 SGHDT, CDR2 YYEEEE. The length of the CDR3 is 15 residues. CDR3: CASSLGIGANQPQHF. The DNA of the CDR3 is TGTGCCAGCAGCTTGGGGATAGGGGCTAATCAGCCCCAGCATTTT.

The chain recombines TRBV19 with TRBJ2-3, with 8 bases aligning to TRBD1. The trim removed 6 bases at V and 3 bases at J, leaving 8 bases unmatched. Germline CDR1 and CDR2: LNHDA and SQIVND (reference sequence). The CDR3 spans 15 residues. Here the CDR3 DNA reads TGTGCCAGTAGACTACAGGACAGGGCAACAGATACGCAGTATTTT. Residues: CASRLQDRATDTQYF.

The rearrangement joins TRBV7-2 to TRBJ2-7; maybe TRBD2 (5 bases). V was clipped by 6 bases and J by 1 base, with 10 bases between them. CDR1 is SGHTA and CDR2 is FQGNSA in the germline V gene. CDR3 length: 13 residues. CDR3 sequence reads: CASRPTRSYEQYF. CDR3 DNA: TGTGCCAGCAGACCCACTAGATCCTACGAGCAGTACTTC.

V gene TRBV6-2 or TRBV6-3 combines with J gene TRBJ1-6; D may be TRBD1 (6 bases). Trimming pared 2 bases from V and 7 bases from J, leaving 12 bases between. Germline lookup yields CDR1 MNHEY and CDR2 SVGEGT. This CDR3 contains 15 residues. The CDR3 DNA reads TGTGCCAGCAGTTACCTGGACAGAGGCAATTCACCCCTCCACTTT. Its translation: CASSYLDRGNSPLHF.

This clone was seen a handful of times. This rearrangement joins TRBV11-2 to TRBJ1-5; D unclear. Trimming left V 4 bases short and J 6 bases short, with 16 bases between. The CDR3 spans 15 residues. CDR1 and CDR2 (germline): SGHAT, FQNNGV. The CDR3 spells CASSYPRRPGQPQHF. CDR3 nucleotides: TGTGCCAGCAGCTACCCTCGAAGGCCGGGTCAGCCCCAGCATTTT.

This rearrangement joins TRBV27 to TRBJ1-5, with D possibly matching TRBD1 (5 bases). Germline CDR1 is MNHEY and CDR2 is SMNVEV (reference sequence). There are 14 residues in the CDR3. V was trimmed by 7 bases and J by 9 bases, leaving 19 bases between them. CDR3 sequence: CASIEQVNIRPQHF. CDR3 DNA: TGTGCCAGCATCGAACAGGTTAATATACGGCCCCAGCATTTT.

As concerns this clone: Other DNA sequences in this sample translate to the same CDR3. CDR3 coding DNA: TGTGCCAGTAGTAGGACTAGCGCCTCCTACGAGCAGTACTTC. Translation: CASSRTSASYEQYF. The chain combines TRBV19 with TRBJ2-7, with 9 bases fitting TRBD2. Germline CDR1 LNHDA, CDR2 SQIVND (reference sequence). The CDR3 is made up of 14 amino acids. V lost 4 bases to trimming and J lost 0 bases; unmatched junction nucleotides: 1.

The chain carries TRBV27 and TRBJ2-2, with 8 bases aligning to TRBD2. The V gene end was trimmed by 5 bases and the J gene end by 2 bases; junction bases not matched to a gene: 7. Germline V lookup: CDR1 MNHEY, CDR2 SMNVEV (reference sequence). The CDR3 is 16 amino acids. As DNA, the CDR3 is TGTGCCAGCAGTCGCGGACTAGCCGTTAACACCGGGGAGCTGTTTTTT. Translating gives CASSRGLAVNTGELFF.

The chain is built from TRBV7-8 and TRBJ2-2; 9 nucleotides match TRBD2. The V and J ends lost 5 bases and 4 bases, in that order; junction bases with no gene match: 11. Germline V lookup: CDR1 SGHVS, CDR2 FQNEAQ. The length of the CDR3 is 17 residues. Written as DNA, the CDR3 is TGTGCCAGCAGCCCCGAGGCCGTAGCGGGAGTCACCGGGGAGCTGTTTTTT. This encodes CASSPEAVAGVTGELFF.